One and the same sample provided the 30 T cell receptor beta chains below, sequenced in a study of T cell responses to AZD1222 COVID-19 vaccine. Some clones are missing from TCRdb's copy, which holds only in-frame ones; the method was immunoSEQ multiplex PCR. The sample holds about 86,000 clones, over 85% seen once. The material was peripheral blood, obtained on day 0 of AZD1222 vaccination. All receptors come from an adult in good health.

The genes are TRBV12-3 or TRBV12-4 and TRBJ2-2, with D uncertain. Between the trimmed V and J ends, which lost 1 base and 7 bases, there was a span of 4 bases. The CDR3 contains 12 residues. The CDR3 loop is CASSLGGGELFF. The CDR3 nucleotides are TGTGCCAGCAGTTTAGGCGGCGGGGAGCTGTTTTTT.

The chain couples TRBV23-1 to TRBJ1-3, with D unclear. TRBV23-1 qualifies as an ORF whose function is uncertain. The CDR3 extends over 17 amino acids. Trimming removed 5 bases from V and 0 bases from J, with 17 bases in between. The CDR3 here is CASSWGWRKRSGNTIYF. As DNA, the CDR3 is TGCGCCAGCAGTTGGGGATGGAGAAAACGCTCTGGAAACACCATATATTTT.

V and J are TRBV5-1 and TRBJ2-1; D may be TRBD1 or TRBD2 (6 bases each). The CDR3 runs 15 residues. Germline CDR1 is SGHRS and CDR2 is YFSETQ. V lost 4 bases and J lost 1, with 12 bases in between. DNA for the CDR3: TGCGCCAGCAGCCGTGGAGGGGGGTCCTACAATGAGCAGTTCTTC. It encodes CASSRGGGSYNEQFF.

This clone was seen a single time. The chain has TRBV29-1 and TRBJ2-6, with a tentative D call TRBD2 (7 bases). Germline-derived CDR1 and CDR2 are SQVTM and ANQGSEA. Trimming left V 8 bases short and J 2 bases short, with 13 bases between. This CDR3 contains 14 residues. This CDR3 is CSISGGPGANVLTF. CDR3 bases: TGCAGCATATCCGGGGGGCCTGGGGCCAACGTCCTGACTTTC.

CDR3 region: CASSQDGLALSSYEQYF. CDR3 in DNA: TGTGCCAGCAGCCAAGATGGGCTAGCCTTGAGCTCCTACGAGCAGTACTTC. The V and J genes are TRBV3-1 (or the pseudogene TRBV3-2) and TRBJ2-7, with D perhaps matching TRBD2 (5 bases). V was clipped by 0 bases and J by 0 bases, with 15 bases between them. The germline V gene has CDR1 LGHDT and CDR2 YNNKEL (reference sequence). The CDR3 extends over 17 amino acids.

V is TRBV27 and J is TRBJ2-2; D gene unclear. The germline V and J ends were trimmed by 7 bases and 4 bases, with 10 bases remaining between them. This CDR3 is built from 13 residues. The germline V gene has CDR1 MNHEY and CDR2 SMNVEV (reference sequence). CDR3 amino acids: CASTRSGTGELFF. The DNA of the CDR3 is TGTGCCAGCACCCGGAGTGGCACCGGGGAGCTGTTTTTT.

The chain joins TRBV7-2 to TRBJ2-7; unclear D gene. CDR3 size: 12 residues. The germline V and J ends were trimmed by 5 bases and 2 bases, with 7 bases remaining between them. CDR1 SGHTA and CDR2 FQGNSA come from the germline V gene. CDR3 residues: CASSRPAYEQYF. The CDR3 coding sequence is TGTGCCAGCAGCCGGCCGGCCTACGAGCAGTACTTC.

The V gene is TRBV12-3 or TRBV12-4, the J gene TRBJ1-1; D not resolved. Trimming removed 4 bases at V and 11 bases at J, with 14 bases between. CDR3 length: 12 residues. The CDR3 is CASSSLGPLAFF. DNA for the CDR3: TGTGCCAGCAGTTCGTTAGGCCCTTTGGCTTTCTTT.

The chain combines TRBV5-4 with TRBJ1-1, with no clear D. CDR3 length: 14 amino acids. Germline loops: CDR1 SGHNT, CDR2 YYREEE (reference sequence). Trimming pared 0 bases from V and 8 bases from J, leaving 14 bases between. CDR3 sequence (DNA): TGTGCCAGCAGCTTGGCCCGGACCTCAGTCGAAGCTTTCTTT. It specifies CASSLARTSVEAFF. Full variable domain (outside the CDR3, taken from reference TRBV5-4 and TRBJ1-1): ETGVTQSPTHLIKTRGQQVTLRCSSQSGHNTVSWYQQALGQGPQFIFQYYREEENGRGNFPPRFSGLQFPNYSSELNVNALELDDSALYLCASSLARTSVEAFFGQGTRLTVV.

This clone has a single count. The rearrangement links TRBV18 to TRBJ1-2, with D possibly being TRBD1 (5 bases). Per the germline V gene, CDR1 is KGHSH and CDR2 is LQKENI. The V and J ends lost 2 bases and 8 bases respectively, with 12 bases between them. This CDR3 region has 13 residues. CDR3 coding DNA: TGTGCCAGCTCACCATATTCCAGGGAGGGCTACACCTTC. Translation gives CASSPYSREGYTF.

This chain connects TRBV3-1 (or the pseudogene TRBV3-2) to TRBJ1-1; D unresolved. V lost 4 bases to trimming and J lost 4 bases, with 10 bases between them. Germline lookup yields CDR1 LGHDT and CDR2 YNNKEL (reference sequence). This CDR3 has 13 residues. The CDR3 sequence is CASSPPGSTEAFF. CDR3 nucleotides: TGTGCCAGCAGCCCCCCGGGGTCCACTGAAGCTTTCTTT.

This chain connects TRBV27 to TRBJ1-1, with D unclear. This CDR3 has 14 amino acids. CDR1 and CDR2 (germline): MNHEY, SMNVEV (reference sequence). CDR3 residues: CSSRGWAGNTEAFF. The CDR3 nucleotides are TGTTCCTCCCGAGGTTGGGCAGGGAACACTGAAGCTTTCTTT.

The chain recombines TRBV30 with TRBJ1-1; 8 positions match TRBD1. J lost 1 base, V lost 4 bases, and 8 bases had no gene match. The CDR3 contains 15 residues. CDR1 and CDR2 from the germline V gene are GTSNPN and SVGIG (reference sequence). The CDR3 reads CAWISRRGQNTEAFF. Written as DNA, the CDR3 is TGTGCCTGGATAAGCCGCAGGGGGCAGAACACTGAAGCTTTCTTT.

This chain joins TRBV4-1 and TRBJ1-1; D is ambiguous. This CDR3 comprises 14 residues. The V end was cut by 4 bases, the J end by 6 bases, with 15 bases between. Per the germline V gene, CDR1 is MGHRA and CDR2 is YSYEKL. This chain's CDR3 is CASSRDRFVAEAFF. CDR3 nucleotides: TGCGCCAGCAGCCGTGATAGGTTCGTGGCTGAAGCTTTCTTT.

The chain joins TRBV27 to TRBJ1-1; 7 bases are shared with TRBD1. V gave up 5 bases and J gave up 1 base; unmatched junction bases: 4. CDR1 is MNHEY, CDR2 SMNVEV, per germline (reference sequence). CDR3 size: 14 residues. CDR3: CASSLDRSNTEAFF. The CDR3 DNA sequence: TGTGCCAGCAGTCTGGACAGGTCGAACACTGAAGCTTTCTTT.

The chain employs TRBV4-3 and TRBJ1-1; D unclear. CDR3 length equals 15 residues. The germline V and J ends were trimmed by 4 bases and 5 bases, with 17 bases remaining between them. Per the germline V gene, CDR1 is LGHNA and CDR2 is YSLEER. CDR3 loop: CASSPQWRGRTEAFF. As DNA, the CDR3 is TGCGCCAGCAGCCCGCAGTGGAGAGGACGGACTGAAGCTTTCTTT.

The V call is TRBV9, the J call TRBJ1-6; 7 bases agree with TRBD1. The CDR3 spans 17 residues. J gave up 4 bases and V 3 bases, and 10 bases lay outside the gene matches. Per germline, CDR1 SGDLS and CDR2 YYNGEE. The CDR3 region has the DNA TGTGCCAGCAGCGCCTTTGACAGGGTTGATTATAATTCACCCCTCCACTTT. Its protein product is CASSAFDRVDYNSPLHF.

V gene TRBV25-1 combines with J gene TRBJ2-7; 11 bases are shared with TRBD1. The CDR3 totals 16 residues. The ends lost 1 base at V and 3 bases at J; junction bases unmatched: 5. Germline V CDR1 and CDR2: MGHDK, SYGVNS. The CDR3, as DNA: TGTGCCAGCAGTGAATCCCGGACAGGGGGCTACTACGAGCAGTACTTC. Amino acids: CASSESRTGGYYEQYF.

The rearrangement uses TRBV19 and TRBJ1-5; unclear D gene. The germline V and J ends were trimmed by 3 bases and 7 bases, with 7 bases remaining between them. CDR1 and CDR2 from the germline V gene are LNHDA and SQIVND (reference sequence). The CDR3 runs to 12 residues. CDR3 residues: CASSITAQPQHF. The CDR3, as DNA: TGTGCCAGTAGTATTACGGCCCAGCCCCAGCATTTT. Full variable domain (outside the CDR3, taken from reference TRBV19 and TRBJ1-5): DGGITQSPKYLFRKEGQNVTLSCEQNLNHDAMYWYRQDPGQGLRLIYYSQIVNDFQKGDIAEGYSVSREKKESFPLTVTSAQKNPTAFYLCASSITAQPQHFGDGTRLSIL.

The V call is TRBV7-2, the J call TRBJ2-5; D may match TRBD1 or TRBD2 (7 bases each). Germline V gene sequence: CDR1 SGHTA, CDR2 FQGNSA. The CDR3 extends over 14 amino acids. V gave up 5 bases and J gave up 5 bases, with 15 bases separating them. In DNA, the CDR3 is TGTGCCAGCAGCCCAGGGGGGAGGGGCGAGACCCAGTACTTC. It specifies CASSPGGRGETQYF.

This chain uses TRBV2 with TRBJ1-1; TRBD1 matches at 7 bases. The V and J ends lost 10 bases and 2 bases, in that order; junction bases with no gene match: 10. Germline loops: CDR1 SNHLY, CDR2 FYNNEI. The CDR3 sequence is 14 residues long. The CDR3 DNA follows: TGTGCCATCGACCAGAGGGACAGAAACACTGAAGCTTTCTTT. The encoded protein is CAIDQRDRNTEAFF.

V usage is TRBV7-2 and J usage is TRBJ2-3; no clear D. V lost 1 base and J lost 2, with 10 bases in between. Per the germline V gene, CDR1 is SGHTA and CDR2 is FQGNSA. The CDR3 runs to 15 residues. CDR3 residues: CASSLENAPTDTQYF. The CDR3 nucleotides read TGTGCCAGCAGCTTAGAGAACGCCCCCACAGATACGCAGTATTTT.

The rearrangement uses TRBV19 and TRBJ1-4, with unresolved D. The CDR3 has 13 amino acids. V dropped 4 bases and J dropped 8 bases, with 11 bases sitting between them. The germline V gene encodes CDR1 LNHDA and CDR2 SQIVND (reference sequence). Written as DNA, the CDR3 is TGTGCCAGTAGTACAGTCCGGCAGGAAAAACTGTTTTTT. Its translation is CASSTVRQEKLFF.

The chain has TRBV6-2 or TRBV6-3 and TRBJ2-7, with 14 bases that match TRBD2. V was pared by 2 bases and J by 0 bases, with 9 bases of the junction left unmatched. Germline V lookup: CDR1 MNHEY, CDR2 SVGEGT. The CDR3 length is 19 residues. CDR3 loop: CASSYPIGGLAGASYEQYF. Here the CDR3 DNA reads TGTGCCAGCAGTTACCCTATCGGGGGACTAGCGGGGGCCTCCTACGAGCAGTACTTC.

This chain joins TRBV19 and TRBJ2-2, with a weak D call TRBD2 (5 bases). Germline values: CDR1 LNHDA, CDR2 SQIVND (reference sequence). The CDR3 contains 15 residues. V was clipped by 4 bases and J by 4 bases, with 13 bases between them. CDR3 amino acids: CASSRTRTSTGELFF. The CDR3, as DNA: TGTGCCAGTAGTAGGACTCGGACGTCCACCGGGGAGCTGTTTTTT.

This chain joins TRBV6-1 and TRBJ1-1, with a possible D match to TRBD1 (6 bases). V was cut by 2 bases and J by 0 bases, with 13 bases left in between. There are 16 residues in the CDR3. CDR1 is MNHNS and CDR2 is SASEGT in the germline V gene. The CDR3 region is CASSERTGHMNTEAFF. The CDR3 DNA follows: TGTGCCAGCAGTGAACGGACGGGACACATGAACACTGAAGCTTTCTTT.

The CDR3 nucleotides read TGCGCCAGCAGCTTGGGACTAGCGGGGGGAGAGGACGAGCAGTACTTC. Translating gives CASSLGLAGGEDEQYF. This chain uses TRBV5-1 with TRBJ2-7; 13 bases fit TRBD2. Germline CDR1 and CDR2: SGHRS and YFSETQ. The CDR3 is 16 amino acids. The V and J ends lost 0 bases and 5 bases, in that order; junction bases with no gene match: 5.

V gene TRBV19 combines with J gene TRBJ2-7, with 10 bases lining up with TRBD2. CDR1 LNHDA and CDR2 SQIVND come from the germline V gene (reference sequence). V lost 2 bases, J lost 5 bases, and 9 bases stayed unmatched. The CDR3 is 16 amino acids. This chain's CDR3 is CASSIRASGGFDEQYF. In nucleotides, the CDR3 is TGTGCCAGTAGTATAAGGGCTAGCGGGGGATTCGACGAGCAGTACTTC.

The chain recombines TRBV30 with TRBJ1-4; D uncertain. In germline, CDR1 is GTSNPN, CDR2 SVGIG (reference sequence). This CDR3 is 13 amino acids long. Trimming removed 5 bases at V and 3 bases at J, with 10 bases between. As DNA, the CDR3 is TGTGCCTGGGCTCAGCGGTCTAATGAAAAACTGTTTTTT. Translated, it gives CAWAQRSNEKLFF.

The V gene is TRBV7-9, the J gene TRBJ2-2; 12 nucleotides align to TRBD2. The CDR3 length is 17 residues. Germline V gives CDR1 SEHNR, CDR2 FQNEAQ (reference sequence). V shed 4 bases, J shed 3 bases, and the junction held 6 bases outside the gene matches. CDR3 loop: CASSSGGLAGHTGELFF. CDR3 DNA: TGTGCCAGCAGCTCCGGCGGACTAGCGGGGCACACCGGGGAGCTGTTTTTT.